The clone carrying this TCR beta chain came up a few times. Its antigen is undetermined. These data originate in a study of cytomegalovirus exposure and HLA in healthy donors. Study overall: Out of approximately 170 million T cells, an earlier analysis found around 120 million unique TCR beta sequences in total.

Overall study findings and caveats: TCR beta chains numbering 164 were designated cytomegalovirus-associated. In an earlier analysis, most TCR beta V segments were productive about 87% or about 30% of the time.

The germline CDR1 and CDR2 sequences are MGHRA and YSYEKL. Between the trimmed V and J ends, which lost 1 base and 5 bases, there was a span of 14 bases. The CDR3 sequence is 15 residues long. Primers for the PCR totalled 60 Vbeta and 13 Jbeta. Assay: immunoSEQ multiplex PCR; the TCRdb copy retains only in-frame clones and omits some. The profile shows some 40,000 clones, approximately 55% of them singletons. The donors were healthy bone marrow donors. This sequence was found in a woman aged 40 to 50 in good health and CMV-seropositive. Material: PBMCs. The V and J genes are TRBV4-1 and TRBJ1-1; D is ambiguous. The CDR3 is CASSQVAVLSTEAFF. The DNA for the CDR3 is TGCGCCAGCAGCCAAGTGGCAGTTTTATCGACTGAAGCTTTCTTT.